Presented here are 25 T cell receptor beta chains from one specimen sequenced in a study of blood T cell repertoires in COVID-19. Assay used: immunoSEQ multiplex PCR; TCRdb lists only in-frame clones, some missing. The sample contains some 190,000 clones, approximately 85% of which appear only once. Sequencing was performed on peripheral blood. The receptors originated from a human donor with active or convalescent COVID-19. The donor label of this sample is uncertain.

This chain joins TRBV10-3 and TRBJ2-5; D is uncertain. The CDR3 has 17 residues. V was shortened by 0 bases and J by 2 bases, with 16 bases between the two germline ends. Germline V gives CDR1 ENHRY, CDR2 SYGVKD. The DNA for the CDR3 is TGTGCCATCAGTGAGTCGATATTATCCGAGGTTCAAGAGACCCAGTACTTC. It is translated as CAISESILSEVQETQYF.

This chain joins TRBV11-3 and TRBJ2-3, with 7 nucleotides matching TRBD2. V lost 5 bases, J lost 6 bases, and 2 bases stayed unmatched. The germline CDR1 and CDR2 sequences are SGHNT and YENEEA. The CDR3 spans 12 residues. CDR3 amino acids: CASSPGGDTQYF. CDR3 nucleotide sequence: TGTGCCAGCAGCCCCGGGGGGGATACGCAGTATTTT.

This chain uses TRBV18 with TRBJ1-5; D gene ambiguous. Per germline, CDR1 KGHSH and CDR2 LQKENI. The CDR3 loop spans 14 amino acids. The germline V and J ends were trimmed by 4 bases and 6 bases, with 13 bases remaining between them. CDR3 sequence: CASSREIGGQPQHF. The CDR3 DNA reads TGTGCCAGCTCACGGGAGATAGGAGGTCAGCCCCAGCATTTT.

CDR3 bases: TGTGCCACCAGCATCCGGACAGGGCGGCAAGATACGCAGTATTTT. Its translation: CATSIRTGRQDTQYF. V and J are TRBV15 and TRBJ2-3; TRBD1 matches 8 bases. The CDR3 consists of 15 residues. Trimming cost V 4 bases and J 5 bases; bases outside gene matches: 8. The germline V gene has CDR1 LNHNV and CDR2 YYDKDF (reference sequence).

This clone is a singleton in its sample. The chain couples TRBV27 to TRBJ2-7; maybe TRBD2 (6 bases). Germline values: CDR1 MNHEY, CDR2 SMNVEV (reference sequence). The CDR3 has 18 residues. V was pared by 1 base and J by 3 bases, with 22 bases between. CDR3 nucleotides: TGTGCCAGCAGTTTATATTCGGATCGGGGGAGCGGAGTCTACGAGCAGTACTTC. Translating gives CASSLYSDRGSGVYEQYF.

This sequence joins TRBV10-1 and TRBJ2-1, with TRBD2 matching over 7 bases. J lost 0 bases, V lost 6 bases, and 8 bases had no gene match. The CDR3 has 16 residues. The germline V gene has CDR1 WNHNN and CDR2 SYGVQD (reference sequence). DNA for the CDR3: TGCGCCAGCAGCGATAGCGGGTTGAGCTCCTACAATGAGCAGTTCTTC. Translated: CASSDSGLSSYNEQFF.

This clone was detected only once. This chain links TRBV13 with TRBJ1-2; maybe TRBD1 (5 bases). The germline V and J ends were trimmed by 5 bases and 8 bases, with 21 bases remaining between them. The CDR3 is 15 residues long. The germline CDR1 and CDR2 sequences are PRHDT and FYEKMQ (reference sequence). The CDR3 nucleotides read TGTGCCAGCAGCAGCAGGGACGGGGGGAAGAGGGGCTACACCTTC. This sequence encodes CASSSRDGGKRGYTF. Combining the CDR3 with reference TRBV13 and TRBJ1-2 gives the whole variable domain AAGVIQSPRHLIKEKRETATLKCYPIPRHDTVYWYQQGPGQDPQFLISFYEKMQSDKGSIPDRFSAQQFSDYHSELNMSSLELGDSALYFCASSSRDGGKRGYTFGSGTRLTVV.

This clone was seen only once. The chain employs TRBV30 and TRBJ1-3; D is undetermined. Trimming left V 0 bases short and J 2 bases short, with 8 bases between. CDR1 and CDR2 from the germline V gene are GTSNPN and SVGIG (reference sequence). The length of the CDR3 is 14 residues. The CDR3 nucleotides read TGTGCCTGGAGTGTCCCCCTTACTGGAAACACCATATATTTT. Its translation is CAWSVPLTGNTIYF.

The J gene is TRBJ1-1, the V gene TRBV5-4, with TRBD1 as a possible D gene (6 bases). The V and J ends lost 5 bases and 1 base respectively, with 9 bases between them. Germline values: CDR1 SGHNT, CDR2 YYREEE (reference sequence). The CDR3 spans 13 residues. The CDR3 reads CASSQDRNTEAFF. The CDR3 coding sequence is TGTGCCAGCAGTCAGGACAGGAACACTGAAGCTTTCTTT. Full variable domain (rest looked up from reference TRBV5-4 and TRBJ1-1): ETGVTQSPTHLIKTRGQQVTLRCSSQSGHNTVSWYQQALGQGPQFIFQYYREEENGRGNFPPRFSGLQFPNYSSELNVNALELDDSALYLCASSQDRNTEAFFGQGTRLTVV.

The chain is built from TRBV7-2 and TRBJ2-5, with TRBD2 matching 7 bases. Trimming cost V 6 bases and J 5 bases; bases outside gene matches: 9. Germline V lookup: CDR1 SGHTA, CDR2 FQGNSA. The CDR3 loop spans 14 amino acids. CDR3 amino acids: CASSQMTSSETQYF. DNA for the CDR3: TGTGCCAGCAGTCAAATGACTAGCTCCGAGACCCAGTACTTC. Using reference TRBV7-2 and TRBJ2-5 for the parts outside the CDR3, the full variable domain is GAGVSQSPSNKVTEKGKDVELRCDPISGHTALYWYRQSLGQGLEFLIYFQGNSAPDKSGLPSDRFSAERTGGSVSTLTIQRTQQEDSAVYLCASSQMTSSETQYFGPGTRLLVL.

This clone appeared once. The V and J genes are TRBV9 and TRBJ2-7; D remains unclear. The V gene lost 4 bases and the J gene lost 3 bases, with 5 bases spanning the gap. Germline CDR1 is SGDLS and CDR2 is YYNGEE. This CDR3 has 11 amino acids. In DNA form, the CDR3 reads TGTGCCAGCAGCCCCAGCTACGAGCAGTACTTC. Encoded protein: CASSPSYEQYF.

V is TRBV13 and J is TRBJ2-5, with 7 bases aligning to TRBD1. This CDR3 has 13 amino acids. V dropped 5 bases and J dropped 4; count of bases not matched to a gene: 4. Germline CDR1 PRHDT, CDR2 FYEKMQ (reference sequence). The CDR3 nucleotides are TGTGCCAGCAGCCGACAGGGAAGAGAGACCCAGTACTTC. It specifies CASSRQGRETQYF.

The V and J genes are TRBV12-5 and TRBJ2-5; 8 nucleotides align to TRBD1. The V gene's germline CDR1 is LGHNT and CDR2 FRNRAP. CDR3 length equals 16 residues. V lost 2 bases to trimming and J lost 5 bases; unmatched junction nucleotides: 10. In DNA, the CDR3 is TGTGCTAGTGGTTTGCCCCGGACAGGGCCGGATGAGACCCAGTACTTC. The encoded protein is CASGLPRTGPDETQYF.

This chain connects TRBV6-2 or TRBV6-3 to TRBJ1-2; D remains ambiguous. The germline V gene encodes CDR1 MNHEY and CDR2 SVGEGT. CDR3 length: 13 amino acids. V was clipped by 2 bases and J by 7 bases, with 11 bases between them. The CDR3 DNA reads TGTGCCAGCAGTTACCCTGGGAGCGGTGGCTACACCTTC. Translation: CASSYPGSGGYTF.

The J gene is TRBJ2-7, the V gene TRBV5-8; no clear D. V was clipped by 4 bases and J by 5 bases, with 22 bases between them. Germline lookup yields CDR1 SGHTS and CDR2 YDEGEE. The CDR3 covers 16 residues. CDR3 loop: CASSPERRLTPHEQYF. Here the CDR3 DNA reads TGTGCCAGCAGCCCTGAGAGGCGACTCACCCCCCACGAGCAGTACTTC.

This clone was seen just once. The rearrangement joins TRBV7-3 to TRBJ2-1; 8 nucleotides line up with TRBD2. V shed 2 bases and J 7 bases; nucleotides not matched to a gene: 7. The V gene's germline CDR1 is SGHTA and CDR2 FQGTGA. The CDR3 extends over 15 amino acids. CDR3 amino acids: CASSLWAGGRNEQFF. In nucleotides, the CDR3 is TGTGCCAGCAGCTTATGGGCGGGGGGCCGGAATGAGCAGTTCTTC.

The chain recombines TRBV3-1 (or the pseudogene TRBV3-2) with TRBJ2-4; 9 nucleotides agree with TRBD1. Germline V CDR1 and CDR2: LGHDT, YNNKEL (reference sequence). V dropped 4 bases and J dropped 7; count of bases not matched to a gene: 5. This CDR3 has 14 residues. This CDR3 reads CASSRRQGGNIQYF. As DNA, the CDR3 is TGTGCCAGCAGCCGAAGACAGGGGGGGAACATTCAGTACTTC.

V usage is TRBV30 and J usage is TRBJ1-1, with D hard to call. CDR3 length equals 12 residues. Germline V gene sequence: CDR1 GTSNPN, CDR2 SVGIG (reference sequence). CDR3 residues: CVNDPQVAEAFF. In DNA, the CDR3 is TGTGTCAATGACCCGCAGGTGGCTGAAGCTTTCTTT.

CDR3 bases: TGTGCCAGCAGCCAGGAGCGACAGGCTAACTACGAGCAGTACTTC. It is translated as CASSQERQANYEQYF. The V call is TRBV4-2, the J call TRBJ2-7; weak D call: TRBD1 (6 bases). This CDR3 contains 15 residues. The V end lost 3 bases, the J end lost 3 bases, and 15 bases lay between the germline ends. Germline CDR1 reads LGHNA; CDR2 reads YNFKEQ.

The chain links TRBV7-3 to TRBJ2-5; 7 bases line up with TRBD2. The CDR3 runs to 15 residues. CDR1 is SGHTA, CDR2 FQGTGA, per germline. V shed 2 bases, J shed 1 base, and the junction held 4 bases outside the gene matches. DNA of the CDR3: TGTGCCAGCAGCTTAGCGCGGGGGTTCCAAGAGACCCAGTACTTC. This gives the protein CASSLARGFQETQYF.

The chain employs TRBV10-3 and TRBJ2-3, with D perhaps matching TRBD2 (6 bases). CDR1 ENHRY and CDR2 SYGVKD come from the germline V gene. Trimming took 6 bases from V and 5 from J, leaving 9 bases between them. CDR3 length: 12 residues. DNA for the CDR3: TGTGCCATCAGCCGGGACTTAGATACGCAGTATTTT. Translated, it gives CAISRDLDTQYF.

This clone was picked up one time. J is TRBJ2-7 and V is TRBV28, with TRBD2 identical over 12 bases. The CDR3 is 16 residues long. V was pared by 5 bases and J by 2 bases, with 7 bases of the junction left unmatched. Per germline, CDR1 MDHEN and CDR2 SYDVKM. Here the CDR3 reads CASSSPPSGRAYEQYF. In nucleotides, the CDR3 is TGTGCCAGCAGTAGCCCCCCTAGCGGGAGGGCCTACGAGCAGTACTTC. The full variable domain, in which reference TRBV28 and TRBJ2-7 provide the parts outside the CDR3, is DVKVTQSSRYLVKRTGEKVFLECVQDMDHENMFWYRQDPGLGLRLIYFSYDVKMKEKGDIPEGYSVSREKKERFSLILESASTNQTSMYLCASSSPPSGRAYEQYFGPGTRLTVT.

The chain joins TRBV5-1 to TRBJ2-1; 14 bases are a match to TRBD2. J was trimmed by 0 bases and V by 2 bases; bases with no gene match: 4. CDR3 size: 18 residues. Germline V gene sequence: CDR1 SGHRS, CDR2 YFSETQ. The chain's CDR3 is CASSLGTSGSSSYNEQFF. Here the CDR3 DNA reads TGCGCCAGCAGCTTAGGGACTAGCGGGAGTAGCTCCTACAATGAGCAGTTCTTC.

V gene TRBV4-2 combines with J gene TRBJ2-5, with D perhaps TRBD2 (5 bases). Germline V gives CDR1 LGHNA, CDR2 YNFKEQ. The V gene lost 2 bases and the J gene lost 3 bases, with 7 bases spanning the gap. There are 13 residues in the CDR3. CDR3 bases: TGTGCCAGCAGCCAACCCGGGGAAGAGACCCAGTACTTC. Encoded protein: CASSQPGEETQYF.

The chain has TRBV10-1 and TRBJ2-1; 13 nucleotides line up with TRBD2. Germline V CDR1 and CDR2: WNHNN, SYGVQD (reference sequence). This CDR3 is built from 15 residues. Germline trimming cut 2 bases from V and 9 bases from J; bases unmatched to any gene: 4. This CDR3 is CASSEGLAGVVEQFF. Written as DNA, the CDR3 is TGCGCCAGCAGTGAGGGACTAGCGGGAGTAGTTGAGCAGTTCTTC.